What follows are 20 T cell receptor beta chains derived from one specimen sequenced in a study of blood T cells in healthy people across ages. Primers used in a second PCR of about 6 to 11 cycles were a sample-barcoded 5' primer and a J-beta primer mix. MiXCR was run by TCRdb on the 5' RACE reads, yielding one entry per CDR3 protein. Of about 1,500,000 distinct CDR3 sequences in the sample, about 40% were seen once. The sequencing sample was made of blood. These receptors all stem from a woman under 30 in good health.

The chain carries TRBV27 and TRBJ2-2; 12 positions agree with TRBD2. V gave up 0 bases and J gave up 6 bases; unmatched junction bases: 11. Germline-derived CDR1 and CDR2 are MNHEY and SMNVEV (reference sequence). The CDR3 sequence is 19 residues long. The CDR3 nucleotides are TGTGCCAGCAGTTTATCGGGGCTAGCGGGGGGGCATGGTGCCGGGGAGCTGTTTTTT. Translated: CASSLSGLAGGHGAGELFF.

This clonotype was seen a few times. The V gene is TRBV20-1, the J gene TRBJ1-6; 9 bases are shared with TRBD1. Germline loops: CDR1 DFQATT, CDR2 SNEGSKA (reference sequence). With 3 bases clipped from V and 7 bases from J, the junction kept 7 bases outside the gene matches. There are 15 residues in the CDR3. CDR3 bases: TGCAGTGCTAGTCCAATAACAGGGGGCAATTCACCCCTCCACTTT. Protein product: CSASPITGGNSPLHF.

This clonotype was found a few times. This sequence joins TRBV27 and TRBJ1-5; 9 nucleotides line up with TRBD1. The CDR3 extends over 17 amino acids. V shed 5 bases and J 0 bases; nucleotides not matched to a gene: 8. Germline V lookup: CDR1 MNHEY, CDR2 SMNVEV (reference sequence). The CDR3 reads CASSLTGGINSNQPQHF. DNA for the CDR3: TGTGCCAGCAGTCTGACAGGGGGAATTAATAGCAATCAGCCCCAGCATTTT.

This clonotype was recorded a few times. V gene TRBV7-2 combines with J gene TRBJ2-1; the D is unclear. V lost 5 bases and J 0 bases, leaving 11 bases between the germline ends. The CDR3 is 15 amino acids. Germline V gene lookup returns CDR1 SGHTA and CDR2 FQGNSA. The CDR3 sequence is CASSKLWSSYNEQFF. The CDR3 nucleotides read TGTGCCAGCAGCAAACTCTGGAGCTCCTACAATGAGCAGTTCTTC.

The sample holds one count of this clonotype. This rearrangement joins TRBV5-5 to TRBJ2-1, with 9 nucleotides matching TRBD2. J lost 3 bases, V lost 2 bases, and 9 bases had no gene match. The CDR3 is 17 amino acids. The germline gives CDR1 SGHKS, CDR2 YYEKEE (reference sequence). CDR3 protein: CASSFPPSGDNYNEQFF. The DNA for the CDR3 is TGTGCCAGCAGCTTCCCCCCTAGCGGGGACAACTACAATGAGCAGTTCTTC.

This sequence joins TRBV12-3 or TRBV12-4 and TRBJ1-2; D is possibly TRBD1 (5 bases). The V gene lost 7 bases and the J gene lost 4 bases, with 10 bases spanning the gap. This CDR3 has 12 residues. CDR3 sequence: CASTETGYGYTF. The CDR3, as DNA: TGTGCCAGCACCGAAACAGGCTATGGCTACACCTTC.

This chain uses TRBV20-1 with TRBJ1-1; the D gene is possibly TRBD1 (5 bases). CDR1 is DFQATT, CDR2 SNEGSKA, per germline (reference sequence). This CDR3 is built from 12 residues. Trimming removed 6 bases at V and 4 bases at J, with 12 bases between. The CDR3 here is CSAVRVRTEAFF. The CDR3, as DNA: TGCAGTGCGGTCAGGGTACGCACTGAAGCTTTCTTT.

This sequence joins TRBV5-1 and TRBJ2-7; D not certain. Germline V gene sequence: CDR1 SGHRS, CDR2 YFSETQ. The ends were cut back, 0 bases at V and 0 bases at J, with 13 bases in the middle. The CDR3 is 16 amino acids. CDR3 protein: CASSLVGTGYSYEQYF. The CDR3 bases are TGCGCCAGCAGCTTGGTAGGAACGGGTTACTCCTACGAGCAGTACTTC.

The chain has TRBV5-1 and TRBJ2-2, with TRBD2 matching over 9 bases. Germline V gene lookup returns CDR1 SGHRS and CDR2 YFSETQ. The CDR3 spans 15 residues. The V segment lost 7 bases and the J segment 4 bases; nucleotides outside the gene matches: 8. CDR3 bases: TGCGCCAGCCGCGGACTAGCGTTAGGCACCGGGGAGCTGTTTTTT. Translation gives CASRGLALGTGELFF.

The V and J genes are TRBV4-1 and TRBJ2-1; no reliable D call. This CDR3 region has 14 residues. The germline V and J ends were trimmed by 1 base and 9 bases, with 13 bases remaining between them. Germline V gene lookup returns CDR1 MGHRA and CDR2 YSYEKL. The CDR3: CASSQVERLGEQFF. The CDR3 coding sequence is TGCGCCAGCAGCCAAGTAGAACGGTTAGGTGAGCAGTTCTTC.

This chain connects TRBV15 to TRBJ2-3; D ambiguous. The CDR3 length is 14 residues. Germline-derived CDR1 and CDR2 are LNHNV and YYDKDF (reference sequence). V was clipped by 1 base and J by 6 bases, with 11 bases between them. CDR3 loop: CATSRVIETDTQYF. The DNA of the CDR3 is TGTGCCACCAGCAGAGTAATAGAAACGGATACGCAGTATTTT.

This sequence joins TRBV29-1 and TRBJ1-1; D unclear. With 2 bases removed from V and 6 bases from J, the gap between germline ends came to 4 bases. Germline values: CDR1 SQVTM, CDR2 ANQGSEA. The CDR3 consists of 10 residues. CDR3 coding DNA: TGCAGCGTTGAAATGTCTGAAGCTTTCTTT. It specifies CSVEMSEAFF.

This clonotype appeared a few times. This chain uses TRBV12-3 or TRBV12-4 with TRBJ1-1; D gene unclear. The CDR3 covers 15 residues. Trimming took 4 bases from V and 6 from J, leaving 18 bases between them. CDR3 region: CASSWGSIFNPEAFF. The CDR3 coding sequence is TGTGCCAGCAGTTGGGGATCCATATTCAATCCTGAAGCTTTCTTT.

This clonotype occurred once. The chain joins TRBV12-3 or TRBV12-4 to TRBJ1-3, with unresolved D. V was shortened by 6 bases and J by 4 bases, with 7 bases between the two germline ends. The CDR3 runs to 12 residues. Here the CDR3 reads CASSPIGNTIYF. The CDR3 coding sequence is TGTGCCAGCAGCCCAATCGGAAACACCATATATTTT.

The rearrangement joins TRBV7-3 to TRBJ1-3; the D gene is possibly TRBD1 (5 bases). V dropped 3 bases and J dropped 3 bases, with 15 bases sitting between them. This CDR3 is 16 amino acids long. CDR1 is SGHTA, CDR2 FQGTGA, per germline. Here the CDR3 reads CASSLTGPPFGNTIYF. CDR3 nucleotide sequence: TGTGCCAGCAGCTTGACGGGACCGCCTTTTGGAAACACCATATATTTT.

The chain carries TRBV30 and TRBJ2-4, with a possible D match to TRBD2 (5 bases). The CDR3 spans 14 residues. Germline-derived CDR1 and CDR2 are GTSNPN and SVGIG (reference sequence). Trimming stripped 3 bases from V and 1 base from J, with 10 bases between. The CDR3: CAWSGDRAKNIQYF. DNA for the CDR3: TGTGCCTGGAGCGGGGATAGGGCCAAAAACATTCAGTACTTC.

This clonotype appeared a few times. The chain uses TRBV12-3 or TRBV12-4 and TRBJ2-1, with D unresolved. The ends were cut back, 7 bases at V and 10 bases at J, with 11 bases in the middle. This CDR3 comprises 11 residues. The chain's CDR3 is CASKRETEQFF. CDR3 nucleotides: TGTGCCAGCAAGCGTGAAACGGAGCAGTTCTTC.

The chain carries TRBV4-1 and TRBJ2-6; no reliable D call. This CDR3 spans 17 amino acids. Trimming cost V 4 bases and J 0 bases, with 13 bases left between them. CDR1 is MGHRA, CDR2 YSYEKL, per germline. The chain's CDR3 is CASSRIIEDSGANVLTF. CDR3 nucleotides: TGCGCCAGCAGCCGTATCATAGAAGACTCTGGGGCCAACGTCCTGACTTTC.

The gene calls are TRBV27 and TRBJ2-5; a weak D match, TRBD2 (5 bases). V was clipped by 3 bases and J by 4 bases, with 12 bases between them. This CDR3 spans 14 amino acids. The germline CDR1 and CDR2 sequences are MNHEY and SMNVEV (reference sequence). CDR3 DNA sequence: TGTGCCAGCAGTTTTACTCACGCGGGAGAGACCCAGTACTTC. This codes for CASSFTHAGETQYF.

The chain couples TRBV10-2 to TRBJ2-3; TRBD2 aligns across 10 bases. The J segment lost 5 bases and the V segment lost 2 bases, leaving 7 bases of the junction unmatched. The germline gives CDR1 WSHSY, CDR2 SAAADI. The length of the CDR3 is 16 residues. CDR3 amino acids: CASSERAGGLGDTQYF. DNA for the CDR3: TGCGCCAGCAGTGAGCGAGCGGGGGGGCTGGGAGATACGCAGTATTTT.